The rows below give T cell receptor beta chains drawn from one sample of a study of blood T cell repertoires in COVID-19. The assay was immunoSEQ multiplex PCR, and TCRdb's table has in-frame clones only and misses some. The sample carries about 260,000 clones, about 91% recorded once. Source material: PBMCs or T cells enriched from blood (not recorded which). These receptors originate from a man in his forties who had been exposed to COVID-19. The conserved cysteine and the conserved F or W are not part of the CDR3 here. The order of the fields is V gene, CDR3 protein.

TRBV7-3,ASSPSGTTDTQY
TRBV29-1,SVEGEDERNYGYT
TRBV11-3,ASSFTRENWNEQF
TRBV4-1,ASSQVTSSGSSYNEQF
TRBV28,ASSKTGTSGNTIY
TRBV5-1,ASRRVAGVNEQF
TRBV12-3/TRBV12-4,ASNTGYGQPQH
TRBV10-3,AISVGGAGANVLT
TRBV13,ASSSTPGGSTGELF
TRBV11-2,ASSSVKTRATEAF
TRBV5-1,ASSPARGGHLNYGYT
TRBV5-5,ASSPRTGVLAGASYEQY
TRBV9,ASSTLGTGAFNEQF
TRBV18,ASSPRQGGDQPQH
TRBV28,ASSLPLSGAGANVLT
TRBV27,ASSTGTGGFTEAF
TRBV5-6,ASSFGLAAAYEQY
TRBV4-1,ASSHDFSDTQY
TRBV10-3,AISSDRANTEAF
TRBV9,ASSAQGQKNSPLH
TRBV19,ASRAVSGEQF
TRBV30,AWKASGTGTQY
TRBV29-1,SVESATGHTGELF
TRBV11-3,ASSLDGGSTDTQY
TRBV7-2,ASSRPGQRTEAF
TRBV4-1,ASSQTGTGASGELF
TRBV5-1,ASSLFAGGSPGGYT
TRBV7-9,ASSLRGQGGTQY
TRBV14,ASSQRHQNTEAF
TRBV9,ASSDPGQGTYGYT
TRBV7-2,ASSLVTGGGEKLF
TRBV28,ASKDPSGRAYEQF
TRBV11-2,ASSLGVGRVGTQY
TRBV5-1,ASSLKAGGPFANTGELF
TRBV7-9,ASSWDLTAKNIQY
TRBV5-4,ASSRGTGGRTGEDTQY
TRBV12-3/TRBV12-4,ASSFGRNTEAF
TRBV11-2,ASSKGGGLWAF
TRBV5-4,ASSLTSGSYEQY
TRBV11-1,ASSSDRAYEQY
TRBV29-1,SVSPREGTEAF
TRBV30,AWRGQGRYNEQF
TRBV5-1,ASSLVGGPYEQY
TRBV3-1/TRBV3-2,ASSQDWTSGRAFYNEQF
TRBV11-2,ASSSYRGRTYNEQF
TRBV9,ASSSGLESVTDTQY
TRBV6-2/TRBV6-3,ASSYMPGTSGLKQY
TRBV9,ASSVNFMADEQY
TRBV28,ASSILGDEQY
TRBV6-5,AIEGPIPGGAF